What follows are 28 T cell receptor beta chains derived from one specimen sequenced in a study of T-cell memory formation after mild COVID-19. TCRdb independently ran MiXCR on the 5' RACE reads; one entry per CDR3 protein. The table lists about 190,000 distinct CDR3 sequences, approximately 16% of them singletons. The sequencing input was PBMCs or a T cell subset sorted from them (not recorded which). The origin of the receptors is an adult woman who had mild COVID-19 (a few samples of this study predate the infection). Cell type and time point are not known.

This rearrangement joins TRBV29-1 to TRBJ2-2; D is perhaps TRBD2 (5 bases). V was pared by 4 bases and J by 6 bases, with 6 bases between. This CDR3 has 11 residues. The germline V gene has CDR1 SQVTM and CDR2 ANQGSEA. The CDR3 DNA reads TGCAGCGTTGGAGGGCCCGGGGAGCTGTTTTTT. Amino acid sequence: CSVGGPGELFF.

This clonotype showed up just a few times. The V gene is TRBV20-1, the J gene TRBJ2-5; D remains ambiguous. Germline lookup yields CDR1 DFQATT and CDR2 SNEGSKA (reference sequence). V lost 3 bases, J lost 2 bases, and 19 bases lay in between. The CDR3 consists of 16 residues. The chain's CDR3 is CSASGYPGPRQETQYF. In DNA, the CDR3 is TGCAGTGCTAGTGGATATCCGGGCCCACGGCAAGAGACCCAGTACTTC.

The chain recombines TRBV12-3 or TRBV12-4 with TRBJ2-7; D gene ambiguous. V was trimmed by 4 bases and J by 2 bases, leaving 9 bases between them. This CDR3 region has 13 residues. DNA of the CDR3: TGTGCCAGCAGTTCCCTCTCTACCTACGAGCAGTACTTC. Translated, it gives CASSSLSTYEQYF.

This clonotype has just a few counts. V and J are TRBV5-1 and TRBJ1-1; a weak D match, TRBD1 (5 bases). CDR1 and CDR2 from the germline V gene are SGHRS and YFSETQ. The CDR3 length is 15 residues. The germline V and J ends were trimmed by 0 bases and 0 bases, with 9 bases remaining between them. CDR3 loop: CASSLEGLLNTEAFF. In DNA, the CDR3 is TGCGCCAGCAGCTTGGAGGGACTTTTGAACACTGAAGCTTTCTTT.

This clonotype has more than one count but fewer than ten. This sequence joins TRBV12-3 or TRBV12-4 and TRBJ1-5, with D hard to call. This CDR3 comprises 14 residues. The V end was cut by 1 base, the J end by 6 bases, with 10 bases between. CDR3 nucleotides: TGTGCCAGCAGTTTAGATCGCACAAGTCAGCCCCAGCATTTT. Amino acid sequence: CASSLDRTSQPQHF.

This clonotype was detected a few times. The V call is TRBV12-3 or TRBV12-4, the J call TRBJ2-3, with TRBD1 matching 8 bases. Trimming took 5 bases from V and 0 from J; bases not matched to a gene: 4. This CDR3 has 15 amino acids. The CDR3 nucleotides read TGTGCCAGCAGTCCGGGACAGGTTAGCACAGATACGCAGTATTTT. It yields the protein CASSPGQVSTDTQYF.

This chain connects TRBV12-3 or TRBV12-4 to TRBJ1-2; 8 bases agree with TRBD1. Germline trimming cut 6 bases from V and 8 bases from J; bases unmatched to any gene: 20. The CDR3 totals 17 residues. CDR3 bases: TGTGCCAGCAGGGGCGGGCAGGGGGCGCCAGGCTTGAACGGCTACACCTTC. This sequence encodes CASRGGQGAPGLNGYTF.

This clonotype has a handful of counts. The chain has TRBV5-1 and TRBJ2-7; TRBD1 is a possible D gene (5 bases). The V end was cut by 0 bases, the J end by 5 bases, with 18 bases between. This CDR3 is 16 amino acids long. CDR1 SGHRS and CDR2 YFSETQ come from the germline V gene. The CDR3 loop reads CASSLVLWGSRDEQYF. CDR3 coding DNA: TGCGCCAGCAGCTTGGTACTATGGGGCAGCCGCGACGAGCAGTACTTC.

This clonotype has only a few counts. J is TRBJ1-6 and V is TRBV7-2; D ambiguous. Between the trimmed V and J ends, which lost 3 bases and 7 bases, there was a span of 7 bases. Germline CDR1 SGHTA, CDR2 FQGNSA. There are 13 residues in the CDR3. The CDR3 reads CASSFRRNSPLHF. The CDR3 DNA is TGTGCCAGCAGCTTCAGGCGGAATTCACCCCTCCACTTT. The full variable domain, its missing parts supplied by reference TRBV7-2 and TRBJ1-6, is GAGVSQSPSNKVTEKGKDVELRCDPISGHTALYWYRQSLGQGLEFLIYFQGNSAPDKSGLPSDRFSAERTGGSVSTLTIQRTQQEDSAVYLCASSFRRNSPLHFGNGTRLTVT.

This chain connects TRBV5-5 to TRBJ2-5; D remains unclear. Germline V CDR1 and CDR2: SGHKS, YYEKEE (reference sequence). CDR3 length: 11 amino acids. The V end lost 3 bases, the J end lost 4 bases, and 4 bases lay between the germline ends. As DNA, the CDR3 is TGTGCCAGCAGCTGGTCAGAGACCCAGTACTTC. Its protein is CASSWSETQYF. Complete variable domain (other parts from reference TRBV5-5 and TRBJ2-5): DAGVTQSPTHLIKTRGQQVTLRCSPISGHKSVSWYQQVLGQGPQFIFQYYEKEERGRGNFPDRFSARQFPNYSSELNVNALLLGDSALYLCASSWSETQYFGPGTRLLVL.

The table lists this clonotype with a few counts. This rearrangement joins TRBV12-3 or TRBV12-4 to TRBJ1-5; 8 nucleotides match TRBD1. Trimming cost V 5 bases and J 3 bases; bases outside gene matches: 12. The CDR3 length is 17 residues. The CDR3 here is CASSLGQGGIPNQPQHF. The CDR3 DNA is TGTGCCAGCAGTCTCGGACAGGGCGGGATCCCCAATCAGCCCCAGCATTTT.

The J gene is TRBJ1-2, the V gene TRBV10-3, with TRBD1 as a possible D gene (5 bases). The CDR3 totals 13 residues. Trimming took off 6 bases at V and 0 bases at J, with 8 bases between the two ends. Germline CDR1 is ENHRY and CDR2 is SYGVKD. The CDR3 loop reads CAIRETANYGYTF. The CDR3 DNA reads as TGTGCCATCAGGGAGACAGCTAACTATGGCTACACCTTC.

This clonotype was observed a handful of times. The junction does not match germline at one end; this may be a read error. The genes are TRBV12-3 or TRBV12-4 and TRBJ2-7; D might be TRBD1 (5 bases). The CDR3 is made up of 14 amino acids. The CDR3 DNA is TGTGCCAGCAGGTTAGGGGTGAGCTCCTACGAGCAGTACTTC. Amino acid sequence: CASRLGVSSYEQYF.

The table lists this clonotype with many counts. V is TRBV12-3 or TRBV12-4 and J is TRBJ1-5, with TRBD1 matching over 7 bases. V shed 8 bases and J 0 bases; nucleotides not matched to a gene: 4. This CDR3 comprises 14 residues. CDR3 sequence: CASGTENSNQPQHF. The CDR3 coding sequence is TGTGCCAGCGGGACAGAAAATAGCAATCAGCCCCAGCATTTT.

This rearrangement joins TRBV7-8 to TRBJ2-3, with D perhaps matching TRBD1 or TRBD2 (6 bases each). Deletions cut 1 base from V and 4 bases from J, with 12 bases between. The length of the CDR3 is 15 residues. Germline CDR1 reads SGHVS; CDR2 reads FQNEAQ. The CDR3 loop is CASSLGGALADTQYF. For the CDR3, the DNA is TGTGCCAGCAGCTTAGGGGGGGCCCTAGCAGATACGCAGTATTTT.

The chain combines TRBV5-1 with TRBJ2-6; 9 nucleotides line up with TRBD1. The CDR3 spans 18 residues. With V trimmed by 7 bases and J by 0 bases, 11 bases remained unmatched. Germline V gene lookup returns CDR1 SGHRS and CDR2 YFSETQ. The CDR3 spells CASAPLTGGLSGANVLTF. CDR3 DNA sequence: TGCGCCAGCGCACCCCTGACAGGGGGACTCTCTGGGGCCAACGTCCTGACTTTC. Supplemented by reference TRBV5-1 and TRBJ2-6, the full variable domain reads KAGVTQTPRYLIKTRGQQVTLSCSPISGHRSVSWYQQTPGQGLQFLFEYFSETQRNKGNFPGRFSGRQFSNSRSEMNVSTLELGDSALYLCASAPLTGGLSGANVLTFGAGSRLTVL.

This clonotype was seen only a few times. This rearrangement joins TRBV6-2 or TRBV6-3 to TRBJ2-7; 8 bases fit TRBD2. Looked up from germline, CDR1 is MNHEY and CDR2 is SVGEGT. CDR3 length equals 17 residues. The J segment lost 3 bases and the V segment lost 0 bases, leaving 10 bases of the junction unmatched. The DNA of the CDR3 is TGTGCCAGCAGTTACTCAGCCCCCAGCGGGAGTTTCTACGAGCAGTACTTC. It encodes CASSYSAPSGSFYEQYF.

The rearrangement uses TRBV25-1 and TRBJ1-1; D call uncertain. Germline V gene data show CDR1 as MGHDK and CDR2 as SYGVNS. V gave up 1 base and J gave up 0 bases, with 3 bases separating them. The CDR3 extends over 13 amino acids. The CDR3: CASSELMNTEAFF. The CDR3 bases are TGTGCCAGCAGTGAATTGATGAACACTGAAGCTTTCTTT.

The gene calls are TRBV7-2 and TRBJ2-5; 8 nucleotides line up with TRBD2. Germline-derived CDR1 and CDR2 are SGHTA and FQGNSA. V was pared by 3 bases and J by 2 bases, with 8 bases of the junction left unmatched. CDR3 length equals 16 residues. The CDR3, as DNA: TGTGCCAGCAGCTTCGGTCGGGCTAGCGGGCAAGAGACCCAGTACTTC. This sequence encodes CASSFGRASGQETQYF.

This clonotype was seen a few times. The chain uses TRBV15 and TRBJ1-1, with a tentative D call TRBD1 (5 bases). There are 13 residues in the CDR3. Trimming took off 6 bases at V and 4 bases at J, with 12 bases between the two ends. Per the germline V gene, CDR1 is LNHNV and CDR2 is YYDKDF (reference sequence). The chain's CDR3 is CATSRRGPTEAFF. The CDR3 nucleotides are TGTGCCACCAGTAGAAGGGGTCCCACTGAAGCTTTCTTT.

This clonotype was recorded a few times. J is TRBJ2-7 and V is TRBV10-3, with 7 bases matching TRBD1. From germline, CDR1 is ENHRY and CDR2 SYGVKD. CDR3 size: 13 residues. The ends lost 5 bases at V and 3 bases at J; junction bases unmatched: 4. In nucleotides, the CDR3 is TGTGCCATCAGTTACGACAGGGACTACGAGCAGTACTTC. Its protein is CAISYDRDYEQYF.

This clonotype appeared a few times. This chain uses TRBV7-2 with TRBJ2-1; TRBD2 matches 7 bases. The CDR3 spans 16 residues. Germline CDR1 SGHTA, CDR2 FQGNSA. Trimming at V came to 3 bases and at J to 0 bases, leaving 5 bases not matched to a gene. CDR3 sequence reads: CASSFQSGNSYNEQFF. The CDR3 region has the DNA TGTGCCAGCAGCTTCCAGAGCGGGAACTCCTACAATGAGCAGTTCTTC. The full variable domain, rest sourced from reference TRBV7-2 and TRBJ2-1, is GAGVSQSPSNKVTEKGKDVELRCDPISGHTALYWYRQSLGQGLEFLIYFQGNSAPDKSGLPSDRFSAERTGGSVSTLTIQRTQQEDSAVYLCASSFQSGNSYNEQFFGPGTRLTVL.

At least ten counts were recorded for this clonotype. V usage is TRBV29-1 and J usage is TRBJ2-1, with D possibly TRBD1 on 5 matching bases. The CDR3 runs to 13 residues. Germline V gene sequence: CDR1 SQVTM, CDR2 ANQGSEA. Deletions cut 7 bases from V and 7 bases from J, with 17 bases between. The CDR3 DNA follows: TGCAGCGGAGGAAGGCAGGGTATGAATGAGCAGTTCTTC. It encodes CSGGRQGMNEQFF.

The chain is built from TRBV5-1 and TRBJ1-1, with TRBD1 identical over 9 bases. This CDR3 region has 15 residues. V lost 2 bases, J lost 5 bases, and 7 bases stayed unmatched. The germline V gene encodes CDR1 SGHRS and CDR2 YFSETQ. CDR3 sequence reads: CASSFYRGRGTEAFF. CDR3 DNA: TGCGCCAGCAGCTTCTACAGGGGGCGCGGTACTGAAGCTTTCTTT.

This clonotype was recorded at least ten times. V usage is TRBV12-3 or TRBV12-4 and J usage is TRBJ1-5, with D maybe TRBD1 (5 bases). This CDR3 contains 13 residues. V dropped 0 bases and J dropped 5 bases, with 5 bases sitting between them. The CDR3 sequence is CASSLATDQPQHF. In nucleotides, the CDR3 is TGTGCCAGCAGTTTAGCGACAGATCAGCCCCAGCATTTT.

The sample holds a few counts of this clonotype. The chain employs TRBV7-2 and TRBJ2-3; D perhaps matches TRBD1 (6 bases). Trimming took off 4 bases at V and 3 bases at J, with 11 bases between the two ends. The CDR3 has 14 residues. Germline V gene sequence: CDR1 SGHTA, CDR2 FQGNSA. The DNA of the CDR3 is TGTGCCAGCAGCTCCTCGGACAGAACAGATACGCAGTATTTT. Its translation: CASSSSDRTDTQYF. Full variable domain (remainder filled in from reference TRBV7-2 and TRBJ2-3): GAGVSQSPSNKVTEKGKDVELRCDPISGHTALYWYRQSLGQGLEFLIYFQGNSAPDKSGLPSDRFSAERTGGSVSTLTIQRTQQEDSAVYLCASSSSDRTDTQYFGPGTRLTVL.

The table lists this clonotype with a few counts. This chain uses TRBV6-5 with TRBJ1-2, with TRBD1 matching over 9 bases. Trimming removed 5 bases from V and 4 bases from J; junction bases left unmatched: 5. The length of the CDR3 is 14 residues. Germline lookup yields CDR1 MNHEY and CDR2 SVGAGI. The DNA for the CDR3 is TGTGCCAGCAGTCCCGACAGGGGGGGCTATGGCTACACCTTC. Translation gives CASSPDRGGYGYTF.

V usage is TRBV12-3 or TRBV12-4 and J usage is TRBJ2-1; the D call may be TRBD1 or TRBD2 (5 bases each). Trimming cost V 4 bases and J 0 bases, with 10 bases left between them. The CDR3 length is 15 residues. CDR3 DNA: TGTGCCAGCAGTTATTCAGGGAGCTCCTACAATGAGCAGTTCTTC. Translation: CASSYSGSSYNEQFF.